This is a list of T cell receptor beta chains from one sample in a study of blood T cells in healthy people across ages. TCRdb ran MiXCR on the 5' RACE reads and lists one entry per CDR3 protein. The repertoire consists of over 600,000 distinct CDR3 sequences, with roughly two fifths occurring once and the leading ten covering 25% to 30%. The sequencing input was blood. These receptors came from an elderly man in good health. CDR3s include the opening cysteine and the closing phenylalanine or tryptophan. The order of the fields is J gene, D gene, V gene, clone size, CDR3 protein, CDR3 DNA. D genes are given only for firm matches. Rows give clone size only sometimes, using once, few, many, or a class for an expanded clone.

>TRBJ2-4|TRBD1|TRBV20-1|.
CSAPTGGGNIQYF
TGCAGTGCCCCGACAGGGGGCGGGAACATTCAGTACTTC
>TRBJ2-4|.|TRBV20-1|few
CSAPSTAGERNGQYF
TGCAGTGCTCCTTCGACGGCGGGTGAAAGAAACGGGCAGTACTTC
>TRBJ2-5|.|TRBV5-4|.
CASSAAPLTGPGQETQYF
TGTGCCAGCAGCGCGGCCCCTCTTACGGGGCCGGGACAAGAGACCCAGTACTTC
>TRBJ1-4|.|TRBV5-1|.
CASSLGIGNNEKLFF
TGCGCCAGCAGCTTGGGGATCGGTAATAATGAAAAACTGTTTTTT
>TRBJ1-1|TRBD1|TRBV29-1|.
CSVEVTGGRTEAFF
TGCAGCGTTGAAGTGACAGGGGGCCGTACTGAAGCTTTCTTT
>TRBJ1-2|.|TRBV27|.
CASSFGGSLGGYTF
TGTGCCAGCAGTTTTGGCGGCAGCCTGGGTGGCTACACCTTC
>TRBJ2-5|TRBD1|TRBV7-6|.
CASSLVGTDQETQYF
TGTGCCAGCAGCTTAGTCGGGACAGACCAAGAGACCCAGTACTTC
>TRBJ2-5|.|TRBV6-1|many
CASKVQVSQYF
TGTGCCAGCAAAGTCCAGGTCTCCCAGTACTTC
>TRBJ1-2|TRBD1|TRBV6-1|.
CATLGGNGYTF
TGTGCCACCTTAGGGGGCAATGGCTACACCTTC
>TRBJ2-3|TRBD2|TRBV29-1|many
CSTGTSGDTQYF
TGCAGCACAGGGACTAGCGGAGATACGCAGTATTTT
>TRBJ2-7|TRBD1|TRBV30|once
CAWSVLRTGPPYEQYF
TGTGCCTGGAGTGTACTTCGGACAGGCCCACCCTACGAGCAGTACTTC
>TRBJ2-2|TRBD1|TRBV18|once
CASSPRDRNTGELFF
TGTGCCAGCTCACCCCGGGACAGGAACACCGGGGAGCTGTTTTTT
>TRBJ2-7|TRBD1|TRBV6-2/TRBV6-3|.
CASSTTGGRYEQYF
TGTGCCAGCAGTACGACAGGGGGTCGGTACGAGCAGTACTTC
>TRBJ2-7|.|TRBV20-1|.
CSAHKTDLQYEQYF
TGCAGTGCCCACAAGACCGACTTACAATACGAGCAGTACTTC
>TRBJ1-2|.|TRBV15|once
CATSRAFGGLYGYTF
TGTGCCACCAGCAGAGCCTTCGGGGGGCTCTATGGCTACACCTTC
>TRBJ2-2|.|TRBV7-3|many
CASSSRETGELFF
TGTGCCAGCAGTTCCAGGGAAACCGGGGAGCTGTTTTTT
>TRBJ1-2|.|TRBV9|.
CASSKTRDLIYTF
TGTGCCAGCAGCAAGACCCGGGACTTGATCTACACCTTC
>TRBJ1-1|.|TRBV20-1|few
CSAGGARDTEAFF
TGCAGTGCGGGGGGGGCTCGGGACACTGAAGCTTTCTTT
>TRBJ2-1|.|TRBV24-1|many
CATRGSGYNEQFF
TGTGCCACCCGTGGATCGGGGTACAATGAGCAGTTCTTC
>TRBJ1-2|TRBD1|TRBV4-2|few
CASSQTGQGDGYTF
TGTGCCAGCAGCCAAACCGGACAGGGGGATGGCTACACCTTC
>TRBJ2-1|TRBD1|TRBV14|few
CASSQLTDRGRQFF
TGTGCCAGCAGCCAACTTACCGACAGGGGGAGGCAGTTCTTC
>TRBJ2-3|TRBD2|TRBV12-3/TRBV12-4|.
CASGASGGPASTDTQYF
TGTGCCAGCGGGGCTAGCGGGGGCCCTGCTAGCACAGATACGCAGTATTTT
>TRBJ1-6|.|TRBV6-5|.
CASSYGIGSPLHF
TGCGCCAGCAGTTACGGGATAGGGTCACCCCTCCACTTT
>TRBJ2-1|TRBD2|TRBV20-1|few
CSAETSGSYNEQFF
TGCAGTGCTGAGACTAGCGGGAGCTACAATGAGCAGTTCTTC
>TRBJ2-7|.|TRBV20-1|.
CSARGISGSSYEQYF
TGCAGTGCTAGAGGAATTAGCGGCAGCTCCTACGAGCAGTACTTC
>TRBJ2-1|TRBD2|TRBV20-1|.
CSALSGLGYNEQFF
TGCAGTGCTCTGTCGGGACTAGGTTACAATGAGCAGTTCTTC
>TRBJ1-4|TRBD1|TRBV7-2|.
CASSLGRQGFNEKLFF
TGTGCCAGCAGCCTAGGCCGACAGGGTTTTAATGAAAAACTGTTTTTT
>TRBJ2-7|.|TRBV7-2|.
CASSFWTATYEQYF
TGTGCCAGCAGCTTTTGGACGGCAACATACGAGCAGTACTTC
>TRBJ1-6|TRBD1|TRBV4-2|few
CASSQYRDRTSPLHF
TGTGCCAGCAGCCAGTACCGGGACAGGACTTCACCCCTCCACTTT
>TRBJ2-7|.|TRBV10-3|.
CAVSENRDTYEQYF
TGTGCCGTCAGTGAAAACCGGGACACCTACGAGCAGTACTTC
>TRBJ2-1|TRBD2|TRBV10-3|.
CAISGLAGHSRSYNEQFF
TGTGCCATCAGTGGACTAGCGGGACATAGTAGGTCCTACAATGAGCAGTTCTTC
>TRBJ1-4|.|TRBV5-1|.
CASSATVTNEKLFF
TGCGCCAGCAGCGCGACAGTAACTAATGAAAAACTGTTTTTT
>TRBJ2-1|.|TRBV6-2/TRBV6-3|.
CASITAPPYNEQFF
TGTGCCAGCATTACGGCCCCTCCCTACAATGAGCAGTTCTTC
>TRBJ2-5|TRBD1|TRBV5-1|.
CASSPRTGQQETQYF
TGCGCCAGCAGCCCCCGGACAGGACAACAAGAGACCCAGTACTTC
>TRBJ2-3|.|TRBV4-1|.
CARRTEKEARSTDTQYF
TGCGCCAGACGAACGGAAAAGGAAGCGAGGAGCACAGATACGCAGTATTTT
>TRBJ2-1|.|TRBV4-3|.
CASSQGGMIDNEQFF
TGCGCCAGCAGCCAAGGCGGGATGATTGACAATGAGCAGTTCTTC
>TRBJ2-3|.|TRBV3-1|.
CASSQDVTVGLGDTQYF
TGTGCCAGCAGCCAAGATGTCACAGTCGGGCTAGGTGATACGCAGTATTTT
>TRBJ1-4|.|TRBV25-1|.
CASTTSQGNEKLFF
TGTGCCAGCACGACTAGTCAGGGTAATGAAAAACTGTTTTTT
>TRBJ2-5|TRBD1|TRBV5-1|.
CASSLVHGRDSLYNEQYF
TGCGCCAGCAGCTTGGTCCACGGCCGGGACAGCCTATACAATGAGCAGTACTTC
>TRBJ2-5|.|TRBV7-9|few
CAHGGPETQYF
TGTGCCCATGGCGGCCCAGAGACCCAGTACTTC
>TRBJ2-7|.|TRBV30|.
CAWGGSGSSSYEQYF
TGTGCCTGGGGGGGTAGTGGCTCCAGTTCCTACGAGCAGTACTTC
>TRBJ2-5|TRBD1|TRBV7-2|.
CASSHDDRGPGTQYF
TGTGCCAGCAGCCACGATGACAGGGGCCCGGGGACCCAGTACTTC
>TRBJ2-7|TRBD2|TRBV20-1|once
CSAIRLAGAGEQYF
TGCAGTGCTATCCGACTAGCGGGGGCGGGGGAGCAGTACTTC
>TRBJ2-5|TRBD2|TRBV20-1|few
CSASGGGGETQYF
TGCAGTGCTAGCGGCGGGGGGGGAGAGACCCAGTACTTC
>TRBJ1-1|.|TRBV29-1|few
CSGQRDINTEAFF
TGCAGCGGCCAACGGGACATTAACACTGAAGCTTTCTTT
>TRBJ2-7|TRBD2|TRBV20-1|many
CSARGPGLAGEQYF
TGCAGTGCTAGAGGACCGGGACTAGCAGGGGAGCAGTACTTC
>TRBJ2-1|TRBD1|TRBV24-1|few
CATSDRQGALDNEQFF
TGTGCCACCAGTGACAGACAGGGGGCCTTAGACAATGAGCAGTTCTTC
>TRBJ1-1|.|TRBV6-2/TRBV6-3|few
CASSSETPGRRNTEAFF
TGTGCCAGCAGTTCCGAAACACCGGGACGGAGGAACACTGAAGCTTTCTTT
>TRBJ1-2|TRBD1|TRBV20-1|many
CSVQSGGGYGYTF
TGCAGTGTTCAGTCAGGGGGCGGCTATGGCTACACCTTC
>TRBJ1-2|.|TRBV20-1|.
CSAPLRDRAGGYTF
TGCAGTGCTCCACTCAGGGACCGGGCCGGGGGCTACACCTTC
>TRBJ2-1|.|TRBV20-1|.
CSARDGSGIVTGLGGQFF
TGCAGTGCTAGAGATGGGTCCGGAATAGTGACGGGACTGGGTGGGCAGTTCTTC
>TRBJ2-1|TRBD2|TRBV4-2|.
CASSLGQGLGYNEQFF
TGTGCCAGCAGCCTCGGCCAGGGACTAGGGTACAATGAGCAGTTCTTC
>TRBJ2-2|.|TRBV12-3/TRBV12-4|.
CAIQLNRNTGELFF
TGTGCCATACAATTAAACAGAAACACCGGGGAGCTGTTTTTT
>TRBJ2-7|.|TRBV3-1|.
CASSLLGPSYEQYF
TGTGCCAGCAGCCTACTAGGGCCCTCCTACGAGCAGTACTTC
>TRBJ2-7|TRBD1|TRBV29-1|.
CSTRTGLYNEQYF
TGCAGCACTAGGACAGGGTTGTACAATGAGCAGTACTTC
>TRBJ2-6|.|TRBV28|many
CASSLFGSGANVLTF
TGTGCCAGCAGTTTATTTGGGTCCGGGGCCAACGTCCTGACTTTC
>TRBJ2-3|.|TRBV4-2|many
CASSQGGASSTDTQYF
TGTGCCAGCAGCCAGGGGGGGGCTTCTAGCACAGATACGCAGTATTTT
>TRBJ2-1|TRBD1|TRBV6-2/TRBV6-3|.
CASSLDRGKDNEQFF
TGTGCCAGCAGTTTGGACAGGGGTAAGGACAATGAGCAGTTCTTC
>TRBJ2-3|TRBD2|TRBV20-1|.
CSAHLAGGADTQYF
TGCAGTGCTCACCTAGCGGGAGGGGCAGATACGCAGTATTTT